Shown below are 21 T cell receptor beta chains from a single sample sequenced in a study of blood T cell repertoires in COVID-19. The assay was immunoSEQ multiplex PCR, and TCRdb's table has in-frame clones only and misses some. The sample carries 200,000 or so clones, more than 75% recorded once. Sequencing was done on a sample of peripheral blood. These receptors all stem from a man aged 50 to 60 who had recovered from COVID-19.

Here the CDR3 reads CASSLDSPRPSRMNTEAFF. In DNA, the CDR3 is TGCGCCAGCAGCCTCGACAGCCCACGACCTTCCAGAATGAACACTGAAGCTTTCTTT. The rearrangement links TRBV5-1 to TRBJ1-1; D may be TRBD1 (5 bases). V lost 4 bases and J 0 bases, leaving 25 bases between the germline ends. Germline CDR1 reads SGHRS; CDR2 reads YFSETQ. The CDR3 contains 19 residues.

V is TRBV28 and J is TRBJ1-2; weak D call: TRBD1 (6 bases). The CDR3 is 17 amino acids. The germline CDR1 and CDR2 sequences are MDHEN and SYDVKM. The germline V and J ends were trimmed by 3 bases and 0 bases, with 17 bases remaining between them. The CDR3 protein is CASSLRGGSQANYGYTF. CDR3 nucleotide sequence: TGTGCCAGCAGTTTGAGGGGGGGCTCCCAAGCTAACTATGGCTACACCTTC.

This sequence joins TRBV19 and TRBJ2-1; 14 positions agree with TRBD2. The germline CDR1 and CDR2 sequences are LNHDA and SQIVND (reference sequence). With V trimmed by 6 bases and J by 7 bases, 14 bases remained unmatched. This CDR3 spans 18 amino acids. The CDR3 sequence: CASSQTSGRVRSLNEQFF. The CDR3, as DNA: TGTGCCAGTAGCCAGACTAGCGGGAGGGTTCGGTCGCTAAATGAGCAGTTCTTC.

The rearrangement joins TRBV7-2 to TRBJ2-7, with TRBD2 matching 8 bases. The CDR3 has 15 amino acids. V shed 5 bases and J 5 bases; nucleotides not matched to a gene: 11. Germline V lookup: CDR1 SGHTA, CDR2 FQGNSA. The CDR3 is CASSPPGAGGHEQYF. The CDR3, as DNA: TGTGCCAGCAGCCCCCCTGGGGCGGGAGGCCACGAGCAGTACTTC.

V and J are TRBV7-9 and TRBJ2-7; weak D call: TRBD2 (5 bases). CDR1 is SEHNR, CDR2 FQNEAQ, per germline (reference sequence). The V gene lost 4 bases and the J gene lost 6 bases, with 10 bases spanning the gap. The CDR3 is 12 amino acids. CDR3: CASSSASTEQYF. The CDR3 bases are TGTGCCAGCAGCTCGGCTAGCACCGAGCAGTACTTC.

The chain links TRBV7-2 to TRBJ1-4; no firm D call. Germline lookup yields CDR1 SGHTA and CDR2 FQGNSA. The V end lost 5 bases, the J end lost 0 bases, and 16 bases lay between the germline ends. The CDR3 is 17 residues long. The CDR3 DNA reads as TGTGCCAGCAGCCCAAGCCCCGGGATCGCAACTAATGAAAAACTGTTTTTT. Translating it yields CASSPSPGIATNEKLFF.

The chain has TRBV28 and TRBJ1-5, with TRBD1 as a possible D gene (5 bases). Trimming left V 7 bases short and J 7 bases short, with 17 bases between. CDR3 length: 14 residues. The germline V gene encodes CDR1 MDHEN and CDR2 SYDVKM. The CDR3 DNA follows: TGTGCCAGCACCTCGGGTGGGGCATACCAGCCCCAGCATTTT. Its translation: CASTSGGAYQPQHF.

V is TRBV7-9 and J is TRBJ1-3, with D perhaps TRBD1 (5 bases). The V gene lost 6 bases and the J gene lost 0 bases, with 12 bases spanning the gap. CDR1 is SEHNR and CDR2 is FQNEAQ in the germline V gene (reference sequence). The CDR3 runs to 15 residues. CDR3 protein: CASRGGDVSGNTIYF. DNA for the CDR3: TGTGCCAGCAGAGGAGGGGATGTCTCTGGAAACACCATATATTTT. Full variable domain (missing parts from reference TRBV7-9 and TRBJ1-3): DTGVSQNPRHKITKRGQNVTFRCDPISEHNRLYWYRQTLGQGPEFLTYFQNEAQLEKSRLLSDRFSAERPKGSFSTLEIQRTEQGDSAMYLCASRGGDVSGNTIYFGEGSWLTVV.

The chain couples TRBV30 to TRBJ2-7; 10 bases line up with TRBD1. With V trimmed by 2 bases and J by 7 bases, 11 bases remained unmatched. The CDR3 loop spans 15 amino acids. The germline gives CDR1 GTSNPN, CDR2 SVGIG (reference sequence). CDR3 sequence reads: CAWSQRRTGGGEQYF. The DNA for the CDR3 is TGTGCCTGGAGTCAAAGGCGGACAGGGGGAGGGGAGCAGTACTTC. Full variable domain (rest looked up from reference TRBV30 and TRBJ2-7): SQTIHQWPATLVQPVGSPLSLECTVEGTSNPNLYWYRQAAGRGLQLLFYSVGIGQISSEVPQNLSASRPQDRQFILSSKKLLLSDSGFYLCAWSQRRTGGGEQYFGPGTRLTVT.

J is TRBJ1-4 and V is TRBV4-2; 7 positions match TRBD1. With V trimmed by 4 bases and J by 4 bases, 3 bases remained unmatched. Germline CDR1 reads LGHNA; CDR2 reads YNFKEQ. The CDR3 is 14 residues long. The CDR3 loop is CASSLDRVNEKLFF. Written as DNA, the CDR3 is TGTGCCAGCAGCCTCGACAGGGTTAATGAAAAACTGTTTTTT.

The rearrangement joins TRBV13 to TRBJ2-7, with 11 bases that match TRBD2. The CDR3 sequence is 18 residues long. V shed 2 bases and J 2 bases; nucleotides not matched to a gene: 11. Germline CDR1 is PRHDT and CDR2 is FYEKMQ (reference sequence). The CDR3 DNA is TGTGCCAGCAGCTTAAAGGGTCTAGCGGGAGGTCGTACCTACGAGCAGTACTTC. This gives the protein CASSLKGLAGGRTYEQYF.

The rearrangement uses TRBV4-1 and TRBJ1-1; D is perhaps TRBD1 (5 bases). Trimming removed 0 bases at V and 1 base at J, with 9 bases between. The CDR3 spans 15 residues. The germline V gene encodes CDR1 MGHRA and CDR2 YSYEKL. In DNA, the CDR3 is TGCGCCAGCAGCCAAGATAAGGGGCCGAACACTGAAGCTTTCTTT. This sequence encodes CASSQDKGPNTEAFF.

The rearrangement joins TRBV19 to TRBJ2-1; 7 nucleotides match TRBD2. Germline assignment: CDR1 LNHDA and CDR2 SQIVND (reference sequence). The CDR3 covers 16 residues. Trimming removed 4 bases from V and 4 bases from J; junction bases left unmatched: 10. CDR3 amino acids: CASSSGSTPPYNEQFF. The CDR3 DNA is TGTGCCAGTAGTAGCGGGAGTACCCCGCCATACAATGAGCAGTTCTTC.

The CDR3 here is CASSPGLELYEQYF. Here the CDR3 DNA reads TGTGCCAGCAGCCCAGGACTAGAACTTTACGAGCAGTACTTC. V usage is TRBV5-4 and J usage is TRBJ2-7, with 7 bases fitting TRBD2. The trim removed 4 bases at V and 4 bases at J, leaving 8 bases unmatched. CDR1 and CDR2 (germline): SGHNT, YYREEE (reference sequence). There are 14 residues in the CDR3.

V is TRBV11-2 and J is TRBJ2-1; D is uncertain. The CDR3 is 12 residues long. Germline V lookup: CDR1 SGHAT, CDR2 FQNNGV. The V end lost 3 bases, the J end lost 5 bases, and 5 bases lay between the germline ends. DNA for the CDR3: TGTGCCAGCAGCTTTTCCAACAATGAGCAGTTCTTC. Translating gives CASSFSNNEQFF.

This rearrangement joins TRBV28 to TRBJ2-7; D remains ambiguous. Germline loops: CDR1 MDHEN, CDR2 SYDVKM. Between the trimmed V and J ends, which lost 10 bases and 1 base, there was a span of 8 bases. This CDR3 region has 11 residues. CDR3 loop: CAMTRSYEQYF. DNA of the CDR3: TGTGCCATGACGCGGTCCTACGAGCAGTACTTC.

The chain carries TRBV5-4 and TRBJ2-5; tentative D call: TRBD1 (6 bases). Per germline, CDR1 SGHNT and CDR2 YYREEE (reference sequence). CDR3 length: 15 residues. With 3 bases removed from V and 9 bases from J, the gap between germline ends came to 21 bases. CDR3 coding DNA: TGTGCCAGCAGCTCACCGAGGACAGATCGGCCCTCCCAGTACTTC. The encoded protein is CASSSPRTDRPSQYF.

The gene calls are TRBV28 and TRBJ2-7; TRBD1 matches 7 bases. Looked up from germline, CDR1 is MDHEN and CDR2 is SYDVKM. CDR3 length: 16 residues. Losses at the gene ends were 5 bases for V and 7 bases for J; bases not matched to a gene: 17. CDR3 in amino acids: CASSRKTGALGREQYF. The CDR3 nucleotides read TGTGCCAGCAGTAGGAAAACAGGGGCACTCGGAAGGGAGCAGTACTTC.

The chain uses TRBV4-1 and TRBJ2-3; 10 nucleotides match TRBD1. The CDR3 length is 14 residues. After removal of 1 base from V and 9 bases from J, the junction contained 4 bases not matched to a gene. Germline V gene data show CDR1 as MGHRA and CDR2 as YSYEKL. CDR3 loop: CASSQGDRGGTQYF. CDR3 in DNA: TGCGCCAGCAGCCAAGGGGACAGGGGCGGAACGCAGTATTTT.

J is TRBJ2-1 and V is TRBV27; 9 bases are shared with TRBD1. After removal of 6 bases from V and 3 bases from J, the junction contained 18 bases not matched to a gene. This CDR3 comprises 19 residues. CDR1 and CDR2 from the germline V gene are MNHEY and SMNVEV (reference sequence). The CDR3 DNA is TGTGCCAGCAGCAGGACGGGACAGGGACCACTTCTGAACTACAATGAGCAGTTCTTC. It is translated as CASSRTGQGPLLNYNEQFF.

The chain links TRBV11-2 to TRBJ2-1; 8 bases are a match to TRBD2. The CDR3 has 17 residues. Per germline, CDR1 SGHAT and CDR2 FQNNGV. The junction had 9 bases not matched to a gene; V was cut back by 3 bases and J by 2 bases. The DNA for the CDR3 is TGTGCCAGCAGCTTTTTTTCCGGGACTAGTGCCTACAATGAGCAGTTCTTC. Amino acids: CASSFFSGTSAYNEQFF.